This record concerns one TCR beta chain sequence. Profiling relied on immunoSEQ multiplex PCR, and the TCRdb table lists in-frame clones only, not all of them. The repertoire holds about 80,000 clones, more than 90% seen once, with roughly 0.21% in the top ten. These data come from a study of T cell changes during pregnancy in multiple sclerosis. The CDR3 extends over 16 amino acids. The germline V gene encodes CDR1 SGHRS and CDR2 YFSETQ. V gave up 0 bases and J gave up 12 bases; unmatched junction bases: 13. The genes are TRBV5-1 and TRBJ2-1; TRBD2 matches at 9 bases. The sequencing used CD4+ T cells from peripheral blood mononuclear cells, collected before pregnancy. The receptor comes from a female donor with multiple sclerosis, enrolled in a pregnancy study. Written as DNA, the CDR3 is TGCGCCAGCAGCTTGGATGTAGCGGGGGATAGGAGTGTGCAGTTCTTC. This encodes CASSLDVAGDRSVQFF.